The 21 T cell receptor beta chains given below trace back to one sample, sequenced in a study of T cells in Graves' hyperthyroidism and ophthalmopathy. Amplification yielded TCR beta CDR3 regions, with RNA transcripts as the source. During a first-round RT-PCR of the TCR CDR3, the HTBI primer set was used. TCRdb ran MiXCR on the multiplex PCR reads and lists one entry per CDR3 protein. The sample has approximately 300,000 distinct CDR3 sequences, roughly 19% seen once. The sample taken for sequencing was blood. These TCRs come from a man in his fifties with Graves' ophthalmopathy.

In regard to this clonotype: The junction shows a germline mismatch at one end, possibly a read error. V gene TRBV4-1 combines with J gene TRBJ2-2; 7 positions agree with TRBD1. Germline CDR1 reads MGHRA; CDR2 reads YSYEKL. The CDR3 length is 17 residues. The CDR3 DNA is TGCGCCAGCAGCCAAGATAGAACAGGGGCGAACACCAGGGAGCTGTTTTTT. Its translation: CASSQDRTGANTRELFF.

This clonotype came up many times. The J gene is TRBJ2-6, the V gene TRBV20-1, with 9 bases lining up with TRBD1. CDR3 length: 15 residues. V dropped 5 bases and J dropped 4; count of bases not matched to a gene: 6. Germline V gene lookup returns CDR1 DFQATT and CDR2 SNEGSKA (reference sequence). CDR3 sequence reads: CSASGQGTGANVLTF. CDR3 nucleotides: TGCAGTGCTTCTGGACAGGGGACCGGGGCCAACGTCCTGACTTTC.

This clonotype has ten or more counts. V usage is TRBV3-1 and J usage is TRBJ2-7; D ambiguous. V lost 4 bases to trimming and J lost 0 bases, with 13 bases between them. The CDR3 is 15 residues long. Germline-derived CDR1 and CDR2 are LGHDT and YNNKEL (reference sequence). CDR3 in amino acids: CASSPQARSSYEQYF. As DNA, the CDR3 is TGTGCCAGCAGCCCGCAAGCCCGAAGCTCCTACGAGCAGTACTTC.

This clonotype was observed a few times. The J gene is TRBJ2-3, the V gene TRBV5-4, with 8 bases lining up with TRBD2. This CDR3 contains 16 residues. Trimming cost V 4 bases and J 1 base; bases outside gene matches: 8. CDR1 and CDR2 (germline): SGHNT, YYREEE (reference sequence). CDR3 sequence reads: CASSLFVGGGTDTQYF. In DNA, the CDR3 is TGTGCCAGCAGCCTCTTTGTCGGGGGGGGCACAGATACGCAGTATTTT.

This clonotype showed up many times. The chain carries TRBV6-2 or TRBV6-3 and TRBJ2-7, with D tentatively TRBD1 (7 bases). V was cut by 2 bases and J by 3 bases, with 32 bases left in between. The CDR3 has 21 residues. From germline, CDR1 is MNHEY and CDR2 SVGEGT. In nucleotides, the CDR3 is TGTGCCAGCAGTTACCCCTCGGTGGCAGGGGGGTCTCGTGGGTCCGACTACGAGCAGTACTTC. This translates into CASSYPSVAGGSRGSDYEQYF.

The rearrangement joins TRBV28 to TRBJ2-2, with D possibly TRBD1 on 7 matching bases. Germline V lookup: CDR1 MDHEN, CDR2 SYDVKM. V was shortened by 7 bases and J by 4 bases, with 16 bases between the two germline ends. This CDR3 spans 15 amino acids. The CDR3 here is CASMVGQGGTGELFF. CDR3 nucleotides: TGTGCCAGCATGGTGGGCCAGGGGGGCACCGGGGAGCTGTTTTTT. Looking up the rest from reference TRBV28 and TRBJ2-2 gives the full variable domain: DVKVTQSSRYLVKRTGEKVFLECVQDMDHENMFWYRQDPGLGLRLIYFSYDVKMKEKGDIPEGYSVSREKKERFSLILESASTNQTSMYLCASMVGQGGTGELFFGEGSRLTVL.

This clonotype was counted a few times. The chain carries TRBV28 and TRBJ1-4; 9 nucleotides line up with TRBD1. V lost 4 bases to trimming and J lost 8 bases; unmatched junction nucleotides: 5. Looked up from germline, CDR1 is MDHEN and CDR2 is SYDVKM. The CDR3 contains 14 residues. CDR3: CASSSGTGQEKLFF. The CDR3 DNA is TGTGCCAGCAGTTCCGGGACAGGGCAAGAAAAACTGTTTTTT. Combining the CDR3 with reference TRBV28 and TRBJ1-4 gives the whole variable domain DVKVTQSSRYLVKRTGEKVFLECVQDMDHENMFWYRQDPGLGLRLIYFSYDVKMKEKGDIPEGYSVSREKKERFSLILESASTNQTSMYLCASSSGTGQEKLFFGSGTQLSVL.

The chain links TRBV6-1 to TRBJ2-2; possibly TRBD1 for D (6 bases). CDR1 is MNHNS and CDR2 is SASEGT in the germline V gene. Trimming removed 5 bases from V and 1 base from J, with 8 bases in between. The CDR3 runs 14 residues. CDR3: CASSPTGNTGELFF. In DNA form, the CDR3 reads TGTGCCAGCAGTCCGACAGGGAACACCGGGGAGCTGTTTTTT.

This clonotype was seen only a few times. The V gene is TRBV5-1, the J gene TRBJ2-2, with D perhaps TRBD2 (6 bases). Trimming stripped 4 bases from V and 2 bases from J, with 12 bases between. There are 15 residues in the CDR3. Looked up from germline, CDR1 is SGHRS and CDR2 is YFSETQ. The CDR3 DNA reads as TGCGCCAGCAGCCCAGGGACTTACAACACCGGGGAGCTGTTTTTT. Its translation is CASSPGTYNTGELFF.

In its sample, this clonotype was seen many times. V usage is TRBV3-1 and J usage is TRBJ2-2; no reliable D call. This CDR3 is 11 amino acids long. Trimming left V 3 bases short and J 4 bases short, with 0 bases between. The germline V gene has CDR1 LGHDT and CDR2 YNNKEL (reference sequence). The CDR3 loop reads CASSHTGELFF. The CDR3, as DNA: TGTGCCAGCAGCCACACCGGGGAGCTGTTTTTT.

This clonotype showed up many times. J is TRBJ2-1 and V is TRBV3-1, with D tentatively TRBD2 (5 bases). Germline CDR1 LGHDT, CDR2 YNNKEL (reference sequence). Trimming took off 0 bases at V and 3 bases at J, with 9 bases between the two ends. The CDR3 loop spans 15 amino acids. The CDR3 loop reads CASSQDLGLYNEQFF. In nucleotides, the CDR3 is TGTGCCAGCAGCCAAGATCTCGGACTCTACAATGAGCAGTTCTTC.

The genes are TRBV12-3 or TRBV12-4 and TRBJ2-2; 9 nucleotides line up with TRBD1. Losses at the gene ends were 3 bases for V and 2 bases for J; bases not matched to a gene: 4. The CDR3 length is 16 residues. CDR3 nucleotides: TGTGCCAGCAGTTTGTACAGGGGGCGCAACACCGGGGAGCTGTTTTTT. Translation: CASSLYRGRNTGELFF.

There are many counts of this clonotype. In nucleotides, the CDR3 is TGTGCCAGCAGTGAAGTTTTGACTAGCGGGAGTCGTGAGCAGTACTTC. This encodes CASSEVLTSGSREQYF. The rearrangement uses TRBV6-1 and TRBJ2-7, with 12 bases aligning to TRBD2. The CDR3 has 16 amino acids. V dropped 1 base and J dropped 7; count of bases not matched to a gene: 8. Germline CDR1 MNHNS, CDR2 SASEGT.

This clonotype was observed many times. The rearrangement links TRBV11-2 to TRBJ2-7; D may be TRBD1 (5 bases). This CDR3 is 11 amino acids long. The germline gives CDR1 SGHAT, CDR2 FQNNGV. V dropped 4 bases and J dropped 5 bases, with 6 bases sitting between them. The CDR3 region has the DNA TGTGCCAGCAGCTGGACAAACGAGCAGTACTTC. Translating it yields CASSWTNEQYF.

The V and J genes are TRBV6-1 and TRBJ2-3, with D possibly being TRBD2 (6 bases). The CDR3 extends over 13 amino acids. Germline loops: CDR1 MNHNS, CDR2 SASEGT. Trimming took 4 bases from V and 7 from J, leaving 12 bases between them. CDR3 sequence: CASSGDWMNTQYF. The CDR3 region has the DNA TGTGCCAGCAGTGGGGACTGGATGAATACGCAGTATTTT.

The chain joins TRBV4-1 to TRBJ2-3; 10 nucleotides align to TRBD2. With V trimmed by 0 bases and J by 6 bases, 9 bases remained unmatched. Germline V gives CDR1 MGHRA, CDR2 YSYEKL. The CDR3 extends over 17 amino acids. The chain's CDR3 is CASSQEIAGGPLDTQYF. CDR3 DNA sequence: TGCGCCAGCAGCCAAGAGATAGCGGGAGGTCCCCTGGATACGCAGTATTTT.

Ten or more counts support this clonotype. V gene TRBV2 combines with J gene TRBJ1-1; 8 nucleotides match TRBD1. The CDR3 runs to 14 residues. Germline V gene sequence: CDR1 SNHLY, CDR2 FYNNEI. Unmatched junction bases numbered 9, after V lost 6 bases and J lost 6 bases. The CDR3 loop is CASRSGTGLAEAFF. DNA of the CDR3: TGTGCCAGCAGGTCCGGGACAGGCCTGGCTGAAGCTTTCTTT.

The V call is TRBV5-1, the J call TRBJ2-1; 13 positions match TRBD2. CDR1 SGHRS and CDR2 YFSETQ come from the germline V gene. The ends lost 0 bases at V and 7 bases at J; junction bases unmatched: 7. This CDR3 has 17 amino acids. CDR3 in amino acids: CASSLAPRTSGSNEQFF. CDR3 bases: TGCGCCAGCAGCTTGGCGCCTCGGACTAGCGGGAGTAATGAGCAGTTCTTC.

This clonotype was seen many times. The chain is built from TRBV6-1 and TRBJ2-5, with unresolved D. Germline assignment: CDR1 MNHNS and CDR2 SASEGT. The CDR3 length is 16 residues. The ends were cut back, 2 bases at V and 1 base at J, with 14 bases in the middle. This chain's CDR3 is CASSERASVVQETQYF. As DNA, the CDR3 is TGTGCCAGCAGTGAAAGGGCCTCGGTCGTCCAAGAGACCCAGTACTTC.

This clonotype was counted at least ten times. The rearrangement joins TRBV7-8 to TRBJ1-2; 8 bases match TRBD1. Germline CDR1 SGHVS, CDR2 FQNEAQ. The CDR3 extends over 18 amino acids. The trim removed 1 base at V and 0 bases at J, leaving 10 bases unmatched. CDR3 in amino acids: CASSLERDRRAPNYGYTF. The CDR3 DNA follows: TGTGCCAGCAGCTTAGAAAGGGACAGGCGCGCGCCTAACTATGGCTACACCTTC. Full variable domain (rest looked up from reference TRBV7-8 and TRBJ1-2): GAGVSQSPRYKVAKRGQDVALRCDPISGHVSLFWYQQALGQGPEFLTYFQNEAQLDKSGLPSDRFFAERPEGSVSTLKIQRTQQEDSAVYLCASSLERDRRAPNYGYTFGSGTRLTVV.

This clonotype was observed a handful of times. The V gene is TRBV28, the J gene TRBJ1-1; D not certain. There are 11 residues in the CDR3. V was clipped by 7 bases and J by 6 bases, with 9 bases between them. Germline CDR1 and CDR2: MDHEN and SYDVKM. CDR3 sequence: CASIIRAEAFF. CDR3 in DNA: TGTGCCAGCATCATCCGAGCTGAAGCTTTCTTT.